Shown below are 11 T cell receptor beta chains from a single sample sequenced in a study of T cell repertoires in cytomegalovirus infection. Their target antigens are unknown. Each CDR3 protein gets one entry after TCRdb re-called the reads with MiXCR. The sample has some 500,000 distinct CDR3 sequences, roughly 43% seen once. The source was cultured PBMCs, collected from culture after CMV antigen stimulation. The receptors stem from a human donor in good health (CMV status not recorded). Some clones in this sample may be carry-over from other donors' samples.

V and J are TRBV7-8 and TRBJ2-2; 8 bases are a match to TRBD1. Germline V gives CDR1 SGHVS, CDR2 FQNEAQ. Trimming at V came to 10 bases and at J to 5 bases, leaving 6 bases not matched to a gene. The CDR3 covers 13 residues. CDR3: CATPNRGTGELFF. CDR3 nucleotides: TGTGCCACTCCGAACAGGGGGACCGGGGAGCTGTTTTTT.

This clonotype was recorded a few times. The V and J genes are TRBV7-8 and TRBJ2-3; D ambiguous. This CDR3 comprises 13 residues. Germline-derived CDR1 and CDR2 are SGHVS and FQNEAQ. V dropped 3 bases and J dropped 5 bases, with 9 bases sitting between them. Here the CDR3 reads CASSFFSGDTQYF. CDR3 nucleotide sequence: TGTGCCAGCAGCTTTTTCTCCGGAGATACGCAGTATTTT.

The chain combines TRBV2 with TRBJ2-1; a possible D gene is TRBD1 (5 bases). CDR3 length: 13 residues. CDR1 is SNHLY, CDR2 FYNNEI, per germline. Trimming removed 4 bases at V and 4 bases at J, with 8 bases between. CDR3: CASSGQNYNEQFF. CDR3 nucleotide sequence: TGTGCCAGCAGTGGACAGAATTACAATGAGCAGTTCTTC.

This clonotype was counted ten times or more. The chain recombines TRBV7-2 with TRBJ1-2, with TRBD1 matching over 10 bases. After removal of 5 bases from V and 2 bases from J, the junction contained 5 bases not matched to a gene. Looked up from germline, CDR1 is SGHTA and CDR2 is FQGNSA. This CDR3 spans 15 amino acids. This CDR3 reads CASSTQTGGNYGYTF. The CDR3 bases are TGTGCCAGCAGCACTCAGACAGGGGGCAACTATGGCTACACCTTC.

With respect to this clonotype: Possible read error: a much larger clone is one base away. The chain is built from TRBV7-2 and TRBJ2-1, with 8 bases aligning to TRBD2. Germline values: CDR1 SGHTA, CDR2 FQGNSA. CDR3 length: 13 residues. Germline trimming cut 6 bases from V and 15 bases from J; bases unmatched to any gene: 13. The CDR3 DNA reads as TGTGCCAGCAGTCCGGGACTAGTGGCGGGGGGGTTCTTC. Translating it yields CASSPGLVAGGFF.

This sequence joins TRBV11-3 and TRBJ2-1, with D unclear. From germline, CDR1 is SGHNT and CDR2 YENEEA. The CDR3 totals 15 residues. With 5 bases removed from V and 5 bases from J, the gap between germline ends came to 16 bases. CDR3 in DNA: TGTGCCAGCAGCCAGACTCGCACCCGGGACAATGAGCAGTTCTTC. Its translation: CASSQTRTRDNEQFF.

This clonotype was counted only a few times. The chain joins TRBV7-2 to TRBJ2-7; 11 bases line up with TRBD2. CDR1 is SGHTA, CDR2 FQGNSA, per germline. Unmatched junction bases numbered 8, after V lost 5 bases and J lost 2 bases. The CDR3 spans 16 residues. CDR3 sequence reads: CASSPSGTSGTYEQYF. CDR3 sequence (DNA): TGTGCCAGCAGCCCCTCCGGGACTAGCGGAACCTACGAGCAGTACTTC.

The chain uses TRBV7-2 and TRBJ2-7; TRBD1 is a possible D gene (6 bases). The germline gives CDR1 SGHTA, CDR2 FQGNSA. V was clipped by 5 bases and J by 6 bases, with 14 bases between them. The CDR3 spans 13 residues. As DNA, the CDR3 is TGTGCCAGCAGCGTGGGACAAGTACCCGAGCAGTACTTC. It specifies CASSVGQVPEQYF.

The genes are TRBV6-6 and TRBJ2-7; D may match TRBD1 or TRBD2 (5 bases each). Germline V gives CDR1 MNHNY, CDR2 SVGAGI (reference sequence). Between the trimmed V and J ends, which lost 5 bases and 4 bases, there was a span of 15 bases. The CDR3 consists of 14 residues. The CDR3 spells CASSVGAVFYEQYF. Written as DNA, the CDR3 is TGTGCCAGCAGTGTCGGGGCCGTATTTTACGAGCAGTACTTC.

Ten or more counts support this clonotype. The chain recombines TRBV7-2 with TRBJ2-4, with 14 bases that match TRBD2. The ends lost 4 bases at V and 7 bases at J; junction bases unmatched: 6. CDR3 length equals 16 residues. In germline, CDR1 is SGHTA, CDR2 FQGNSA. The CDR3 DNA is TGTGCCAGCAGCTCAGGGACTAGCGGGAGAGGTAACATTCAGTACTTC. Amino acid sequence: CASSSGTSGRGNIQYF.

This clonotype has just a few counts. This sequence joins TRBV6-1 and TRBJ2-3; unclear D gene. The V gene lost 7 bases and the J gene lost 4 bases, with 9 bases spanning the gap. This CDR3 is 12 amino acids long. CDR1 is MNHNS, CDR2 SASEGT, per germline. Here the CDR3 reads CASMTPADTQYF. The CDR3 coding sequence is TGTGCCAGCATGACCCCGGCAGATACGCAGTATTTT.